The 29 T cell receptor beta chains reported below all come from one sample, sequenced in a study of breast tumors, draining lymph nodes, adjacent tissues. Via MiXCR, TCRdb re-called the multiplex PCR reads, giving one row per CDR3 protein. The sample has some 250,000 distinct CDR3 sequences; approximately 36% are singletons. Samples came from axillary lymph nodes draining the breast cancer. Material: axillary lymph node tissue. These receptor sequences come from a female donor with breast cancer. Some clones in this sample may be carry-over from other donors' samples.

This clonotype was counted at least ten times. CDR3 sequence: CASSLEVRDGGTQYF. The CDR3, as DNA: TGTGCCAGCAGTTTAGAGGTTCGGGACGGAGGGACCCAGTACTTC. V is TRBV12-3 or TRBV12-4 and J is TRBJ2-5; D tentatively fits TRBD1 or TRBD2 (5 bases each). With 1 base removed from V and 7 bases from J, the gap between germline ends came to 16 bases. The CDR3 sequence is 15 residues long.

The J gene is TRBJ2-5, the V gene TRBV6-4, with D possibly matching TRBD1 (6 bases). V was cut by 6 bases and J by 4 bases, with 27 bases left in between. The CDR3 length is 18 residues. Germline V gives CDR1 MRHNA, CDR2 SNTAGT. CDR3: CASRPNPRQVWKGETQYF. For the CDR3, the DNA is TGTGCCAGCAGACCAAACCCTCGACAGGTCTGGAAGGGAGAGACCCAGTACTTC.

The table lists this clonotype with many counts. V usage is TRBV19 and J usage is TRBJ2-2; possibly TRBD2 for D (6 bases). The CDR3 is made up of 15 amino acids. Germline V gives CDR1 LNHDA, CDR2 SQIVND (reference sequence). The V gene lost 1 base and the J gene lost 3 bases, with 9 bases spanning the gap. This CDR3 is CASSIVAGYTGELFF. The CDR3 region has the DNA TGTGCCAGTAGTATAGTCGCGGGATACACCGGGGAGCTGTTTTTT.

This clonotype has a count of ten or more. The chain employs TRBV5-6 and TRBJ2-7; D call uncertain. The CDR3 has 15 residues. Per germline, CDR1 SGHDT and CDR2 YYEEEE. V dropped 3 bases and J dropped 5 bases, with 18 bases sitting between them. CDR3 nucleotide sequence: TGTGCCAGCAGCTCGTTTTTCTTGGCGCAAAACGAGCAGTACTTC. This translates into CASSSFFLAQNEQYF.

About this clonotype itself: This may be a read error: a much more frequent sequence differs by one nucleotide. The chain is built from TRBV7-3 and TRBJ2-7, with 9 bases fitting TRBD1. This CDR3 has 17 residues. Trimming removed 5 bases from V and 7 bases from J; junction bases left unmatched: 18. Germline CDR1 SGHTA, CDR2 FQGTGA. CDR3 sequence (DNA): TGTGCCAGCAGCCCCAGACCGGGGACAGGGTTTTTGGGTGAGCAGTACTTC. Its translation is CASSPRPGTGFLGEQYF.

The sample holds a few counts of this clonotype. The DNA of the CDR3 is TGTGCCAGCAGTCCCCTTATGAATTCACCCCTCCACTTT. Residues: CASSPLMNSPLHF. The chain employs TRBV27 and TRBJ1-6; D remains ambiguous. CDR3 length: 13 amino acids. V lost 5 bases and J 7 bases, leaving 9 bases between the germline ends. Looked up from germline, CDR1 is MNHEY and CDR2 is SMNVEV (reference sequence).

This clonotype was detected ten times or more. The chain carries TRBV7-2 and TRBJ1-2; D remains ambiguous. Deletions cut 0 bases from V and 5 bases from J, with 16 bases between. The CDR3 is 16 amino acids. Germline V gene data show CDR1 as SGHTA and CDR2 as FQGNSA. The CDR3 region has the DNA TGTGCCAGCAGCTTAGCTCCGGGAACGAGCCCATATGGCTACACCTTC. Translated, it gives CASSLAPGTSPYGYTF.

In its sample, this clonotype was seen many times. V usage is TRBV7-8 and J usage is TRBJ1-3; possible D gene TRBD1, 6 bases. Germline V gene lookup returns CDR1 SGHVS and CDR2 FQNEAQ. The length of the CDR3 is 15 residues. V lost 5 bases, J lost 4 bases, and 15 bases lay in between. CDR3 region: CASSPGVGGGNTIYF. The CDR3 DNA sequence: TGTGCCAGCAGCCCAGGGGTTGGGGGAGGAAACACCATATATTTT.

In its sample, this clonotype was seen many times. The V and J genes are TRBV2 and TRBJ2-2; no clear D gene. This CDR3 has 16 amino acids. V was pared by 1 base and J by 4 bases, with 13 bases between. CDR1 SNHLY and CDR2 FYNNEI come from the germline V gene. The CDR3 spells CASSEDRVDVTGELFF. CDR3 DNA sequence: TGTGCCAGCAGTGAAGACCGAGTGGACGTCACCGGGGAGCTGTTTTTT.

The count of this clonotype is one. CDR3 DNA sequence: TGTGCCAGCAGGCCAGGGGTAGCGGGAGGGCGAAGCTCCTACGAGCAGTACTTC. Residues: CASRPGVAGGRSSYEQYF. This rearrangement joins TRBV6-1 to TRBJ2-7; 11 bases fit TRBD2. CDR3 length: 18 residues. The germline gives CDR1 MNHNS, CDR2 SASEGT. V gave up 6 bases and J gave up 0 bases; unmatched junction bases: 13.

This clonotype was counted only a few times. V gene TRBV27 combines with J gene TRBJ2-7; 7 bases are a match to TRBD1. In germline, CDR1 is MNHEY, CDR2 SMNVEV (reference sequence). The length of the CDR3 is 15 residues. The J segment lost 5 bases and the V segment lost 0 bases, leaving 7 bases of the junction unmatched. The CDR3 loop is CASSLSRGLLNEQYF. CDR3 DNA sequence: TGTGCCAGCAGTTTATCGAGGGGGCTTCTTAACGAGCAGTACTTC.

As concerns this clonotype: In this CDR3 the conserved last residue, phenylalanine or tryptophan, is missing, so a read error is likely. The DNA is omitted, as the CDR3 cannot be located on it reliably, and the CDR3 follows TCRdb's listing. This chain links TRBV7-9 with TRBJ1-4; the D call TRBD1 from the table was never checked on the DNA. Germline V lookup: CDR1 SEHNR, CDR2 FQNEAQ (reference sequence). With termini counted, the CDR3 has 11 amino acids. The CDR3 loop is CASSRTQGDVY.

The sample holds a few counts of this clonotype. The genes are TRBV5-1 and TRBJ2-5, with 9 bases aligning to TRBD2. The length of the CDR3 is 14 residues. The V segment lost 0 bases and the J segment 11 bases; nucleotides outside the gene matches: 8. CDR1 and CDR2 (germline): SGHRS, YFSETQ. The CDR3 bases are TGCGCCAGCAGCTTGGCTGGCGGGGGGGCCAGTCAGTACTTC. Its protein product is CASSLAGGGASQYF.

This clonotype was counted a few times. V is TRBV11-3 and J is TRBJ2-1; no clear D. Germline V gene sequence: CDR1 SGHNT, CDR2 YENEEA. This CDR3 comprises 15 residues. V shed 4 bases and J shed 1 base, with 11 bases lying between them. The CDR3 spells CASSSLGFSYNEQFF. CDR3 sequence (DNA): TGTGCCAGCAGCTCGCTCGGATTTTCCTACAATGAGCAGTTCTTC.

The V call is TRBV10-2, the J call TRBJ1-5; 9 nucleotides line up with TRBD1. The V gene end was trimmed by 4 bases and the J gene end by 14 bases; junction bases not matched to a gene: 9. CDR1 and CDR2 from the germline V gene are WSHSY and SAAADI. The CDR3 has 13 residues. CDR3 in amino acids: CASSAPGQGYEHF. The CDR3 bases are TGCGCCAGCAGTGCTCCGGGACAGGGCTACGAGCATTTT.

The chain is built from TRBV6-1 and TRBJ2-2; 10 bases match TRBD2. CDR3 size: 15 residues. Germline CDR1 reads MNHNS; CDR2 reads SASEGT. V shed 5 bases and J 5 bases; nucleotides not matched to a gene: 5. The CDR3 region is CASSNLAGVTGELFF. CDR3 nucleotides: TGTGCCAGCAGTAATCTAGCGGGGGTGACCGGGGAGCTGTTTTTT.

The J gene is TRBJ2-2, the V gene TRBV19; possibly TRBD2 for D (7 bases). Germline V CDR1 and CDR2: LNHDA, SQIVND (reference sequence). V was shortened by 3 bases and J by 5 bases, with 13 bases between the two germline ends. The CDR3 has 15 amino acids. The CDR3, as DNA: TGTGCCAGTAGTATGGGGGGGGCGAGGACCGGGGAGCTGTTTTTT. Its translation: CASSMGGARTGELFF.

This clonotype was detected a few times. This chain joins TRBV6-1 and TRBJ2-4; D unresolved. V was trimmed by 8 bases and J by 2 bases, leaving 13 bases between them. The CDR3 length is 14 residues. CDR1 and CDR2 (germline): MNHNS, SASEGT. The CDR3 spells CASDRSGPKNIQYF. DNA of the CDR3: TGTGCCAGCGACCGCAGTGGACCCAAAAACATTCAGTACTTC.

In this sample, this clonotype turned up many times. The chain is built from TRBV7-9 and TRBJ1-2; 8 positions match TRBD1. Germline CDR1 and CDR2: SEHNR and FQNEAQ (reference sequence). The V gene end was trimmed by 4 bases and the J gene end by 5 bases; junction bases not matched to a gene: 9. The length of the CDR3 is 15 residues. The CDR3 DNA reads TGTGCCAGCAGCTACCAGGGGGCCGTGGAGTATGGCTACACCTTC. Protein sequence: CASSYQGAVEYGYTF.

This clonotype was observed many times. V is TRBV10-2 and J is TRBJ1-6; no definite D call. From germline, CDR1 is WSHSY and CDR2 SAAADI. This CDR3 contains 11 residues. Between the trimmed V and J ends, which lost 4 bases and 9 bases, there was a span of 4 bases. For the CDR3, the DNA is TGCGCCAGCAGTGTAGGTTCACCCCTCCACTTT. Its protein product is CASSVGSPLHF.

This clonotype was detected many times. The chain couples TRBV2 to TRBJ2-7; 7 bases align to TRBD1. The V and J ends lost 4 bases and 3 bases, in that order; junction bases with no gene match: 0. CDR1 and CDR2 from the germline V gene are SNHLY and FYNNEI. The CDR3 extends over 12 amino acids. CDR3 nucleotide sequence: TGTGCCAGCAGTGCAGGGGGCTACGAGCAGTACTTC. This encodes CASSAGGYEQYF.

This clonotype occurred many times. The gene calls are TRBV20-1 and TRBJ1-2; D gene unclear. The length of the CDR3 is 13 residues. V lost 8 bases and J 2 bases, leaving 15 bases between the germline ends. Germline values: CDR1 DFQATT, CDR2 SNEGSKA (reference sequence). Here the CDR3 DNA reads TGCAGTACGTTTGACCGGCTCAACTATGGCTACACCTTC. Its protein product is CSTFDRLNYGYTF.

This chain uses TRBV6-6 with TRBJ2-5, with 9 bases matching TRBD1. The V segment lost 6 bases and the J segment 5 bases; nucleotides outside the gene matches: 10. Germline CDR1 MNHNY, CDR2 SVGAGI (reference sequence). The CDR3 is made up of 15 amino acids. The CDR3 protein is CASSLRDRVRETQYF. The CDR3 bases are TGTGCCAGCAGCTTGAGGGACAGGGTGAGGGAGACCCAGTACTTC.

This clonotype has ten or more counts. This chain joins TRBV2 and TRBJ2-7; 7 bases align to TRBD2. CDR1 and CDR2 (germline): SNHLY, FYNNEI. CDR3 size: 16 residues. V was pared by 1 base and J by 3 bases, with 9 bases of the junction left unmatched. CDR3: CASSEGPGLGRYEQYF. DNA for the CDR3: TGTGCCAGCAGTGAAGGCCCAGGACTAGGCCGCTACGAGCAGTACTTC.

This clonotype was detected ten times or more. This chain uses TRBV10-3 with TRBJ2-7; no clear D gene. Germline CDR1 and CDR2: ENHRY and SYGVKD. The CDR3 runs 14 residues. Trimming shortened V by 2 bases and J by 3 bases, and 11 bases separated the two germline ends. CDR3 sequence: CAISERSTVYEQYF. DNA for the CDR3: TGTGCCATCAGTGAGAGGTCGACCGTCTACGAGCAGTACTTC.

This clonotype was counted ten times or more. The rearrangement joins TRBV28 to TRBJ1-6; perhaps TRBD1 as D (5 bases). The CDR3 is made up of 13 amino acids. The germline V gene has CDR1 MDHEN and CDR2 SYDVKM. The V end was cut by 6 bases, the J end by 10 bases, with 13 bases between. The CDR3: CASRNHGGSPLHF. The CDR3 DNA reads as TGTGCCAGCAGGAACCATGGGGGATCACCCCTCCACTTT.

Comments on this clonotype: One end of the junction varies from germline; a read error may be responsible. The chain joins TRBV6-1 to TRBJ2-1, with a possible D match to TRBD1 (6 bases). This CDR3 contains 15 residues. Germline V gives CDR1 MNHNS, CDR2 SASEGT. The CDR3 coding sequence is TGTGCCCGCAGGTATTGGACAGACGCCTTGGATGAGCAGTTCTTC. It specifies CARRYWTDALDEQFF.

CDR3 region: CASSALAGGSDTQYF. DNA of the CDR3: TGCGCCAGCAGCGCACTAGCGGGAGGTTCAGATACGCAGTATTTT. This chain joins TRBV10-1 and TRBJ2-3, with TRBD2 matching 12 bases. The junction had 5 bases not matched to a gene; V was cut back by 6 bases and J by 4 bases. This CDR3 is built from 15 residues. CDR1 is WNHNN, CDR2 SYGVQD, per germline (reference sequence).

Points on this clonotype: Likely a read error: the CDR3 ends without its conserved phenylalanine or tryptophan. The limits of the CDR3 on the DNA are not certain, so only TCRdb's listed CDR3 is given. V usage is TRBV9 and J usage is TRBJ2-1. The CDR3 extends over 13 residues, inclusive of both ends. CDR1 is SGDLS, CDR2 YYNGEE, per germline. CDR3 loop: CASSVSIYNEQSS.